These 9 T cell receptor beta chains were all obtained from the same sample, sequenced in a study of cytomegalovirus exposure and HLA in healthy donors. Primers for the PCR totalled 60 Vbeta and 13 Jbeta. Profiled with immunoSEQ multiplex PCR; TCRdb holds only in-frame clones, not every one. The sample shows 98,000 or so clones, 75% to 80% of them seen only once. The sample taken for sequencing was PBMCs. These receptors were collected from a female donor in good health and CMV-seronegative.

The chain combines TRBV18 with TRBJ1-6; 9 bases agree with TRBD1. With V trimmed by 5 bases and J by 7 bases, 9 bases remained unmatched. Germline CDR1 is KGHSH and CDR2 is LQKENI. CDR3 size: 16 residues. DNA for the CDR3: TGTGCCAGCTCAGTCAGTCAGGACAGGGGAAATTCACCCCTCCACTTT. Amino acid sequence: CASSVSQDRGNSPLHF.

In its sample, this clone was seen once. The germline gene is not matched at one end of the junction; a read error may be the cause. The CDR3, as DNA: TGTTCCAGCAGCCCCCCAGGTGGGAGATTTCTCAATGAGCAGTTCTTC. This codes for CSSSPPGGRFLNEQFF. The V gene is TRBV7-9, the J gene TRBJ2-1; D might be TRBD2 (5 bases). Looked up from germline, CDR1 is SEHNR and CDR2 is FQNEAQ (reference sequence). The CDR3 spans 16 residues.

This sequence joins TRBV2 and TRBJ1-4; TRBD1 matches at 7 bases. Germline assignment: CDR1 SNHLY and CDR2 FYNNEI. After removal of 6 bases from V and 4 bases from J, the junction contained 8 bases not matched to a gene. This CDR3 comprises 15 residues. CDR3 DNA sequence: TGTGCCAGCAGAGACTCGACAGGGATTAATGAAAAACTGTTTTTT. Translation gives CASRDSTGINEKLFF.

V is TRBV7-9 and J is TRBJ1-6, with D unclear. This CDR3 contains 16 residues. Germline CDR1 SEHNR, CDR2 FQNEAQ (reference sequence). Trimming took off 1 base at V and 4 bases at J, with 11 bases between the two ends. CDR3 region: CASSLGPGFYNSPLHF. The CDR3 DNA sequence: TGTGCCAGCAGCTTAGGGCCAGGCTTTTATAATTCACCCCTCCACTTT.

This chain connects TRBV5-5 to TRBJ1-2, with TRBD1 identical over 8 bases. Per germline, CDR1 SGHKS and CDR2 YYEKEE (reference sequence). Losses at the gene ends were 0 bases for V and 6 bases for J; bases not matched to a gene: 4. The length of the CDR3 is 14 residues. CDR3 protein: CASSLAQGADGYTF. The CDR3, as DNA: TGTGCCAGCAGCTTGGCGCAGGGGGCAGATGGCTACACCTTC. The variable domain in full, with the rest retrieved from reference TRBV5-5 and TRBJ1-2, is DAGVTQSPTHLIKTRGQQVTLRCSPISGHKSVSWYQQVLGQGPQFIFQYYEKEERGRGNFPDRFSARQFPNYSSELNVNALLLGDSALYLCASSLAQGADGYTFGSGTRLTVV.

This CDR3 is CASSPRDSSGNTIYF. In DNA, the CDR3 is TGTGCCAGCAGCCCGAGGGACAGCTCTGGAAACACCATATATTTT. This rearrangement joins TRBV7-6 to TRBJ1-3; 7 bases fit TRBD1. From germline, CDR1 is SGHVS and CDR2 FNYEAQ. The junction had 4 bases not matched to a gene; V was cut back by 5 bases and J by 0 bases. This CDR3 has 15 amino acids.

The chain uses TRBV28 and TRBJ2-7, with a tentative D call TRBD1 (5 bases). V lost 5 bases, J lost 5 bases, and 19 bases lay in between. In germline, CDR1 is MDHEN, CDR2 SYDVKM. The CDR3 spans 15 residues. The CDR3 region has the DNA TGTGCCAGCAGTCGCATAGGGCAGGGCAACCACGAGCAGTACTTC. Protein product: CASSRIGQGNHEQYF.

In regard to this clone: No conserved phenylalanine or tryptophan is present at the end of the CDR3, so a read error is the likely explanation. Because the CDR3's place on the DNA is in doubt, the DNA is left out and the CDR3 is given as listed by TCRdb. This chain links TRBV30 with TRBJ1-1; the D segment call TRBD1 is taken from the table without a DNA check. The germline gives CDR1 GTSNPN, CDR2 SVGIG (reference sequence). The CDR3 adds up to 11 amino acids, both ends counted. The CDR3 reads CAWSSRWTACV.

CDR3: CASSRDTGELFF. CDR3 in DNA: TGTGCCAGCAGCCGGGACACCGGGGAGCTGTTTTTT. V and J are TRBV11-3 and TRBJ2-2, with D hard to call. Per germline, CDR1 SGHNT and CDR2 YENEEA. V lost 5 bases and J 3 bases, leaving 4 bases between the germline ends. The CDR3 contains 12 residues. Drawing the rest from reference TRBV11-3 and TRBJ2-2, the complete variable domain is EAGVVQSPRYKIIEKKQPVAFWCNPISGHNTLYWYLQNLGQGPELLIRYENEEAVDDSQLPKDRFSAERLKGVDSTLKIQPAELGDSAVYLCASSRDTGELFFGEGSRLTVL.